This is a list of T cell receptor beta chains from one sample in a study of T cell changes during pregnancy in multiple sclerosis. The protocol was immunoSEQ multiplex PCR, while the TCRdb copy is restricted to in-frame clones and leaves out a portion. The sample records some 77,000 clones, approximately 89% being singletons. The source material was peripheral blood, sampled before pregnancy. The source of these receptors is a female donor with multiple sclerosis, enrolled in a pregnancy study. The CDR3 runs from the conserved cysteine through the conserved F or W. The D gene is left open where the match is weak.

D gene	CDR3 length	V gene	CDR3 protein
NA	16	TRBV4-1	CASSQGQPYSNQPQHF
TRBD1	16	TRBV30	CAWSMRQGRWGSGYTF
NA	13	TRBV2	CASSETVIPEAFF
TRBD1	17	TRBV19	CASSKIPGQGAYNEQFF
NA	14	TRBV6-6	CATAQGSSNSPLHF
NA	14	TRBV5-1	CASSLEDRNTEAFF
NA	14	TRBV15	CATSRDRQAYEQYF
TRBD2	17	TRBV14	CASSPNRGGLGTDTQYF
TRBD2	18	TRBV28	CASSFVLEAGESSYEQYF
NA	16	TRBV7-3	CASSLNSRQGGNEQFF
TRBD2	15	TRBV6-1	CASSEAAGGADTQYF
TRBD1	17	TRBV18	CASSPKAGTGGISIQYF
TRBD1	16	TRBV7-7	CASSQGLGTDTDTQYF
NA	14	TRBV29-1	CSLTRYGGDTEAFF
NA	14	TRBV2	CASKVRTSTDTQYF
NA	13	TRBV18	CASSPQGVETQYF
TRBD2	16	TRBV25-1	CASSESRLAGRNIQYF
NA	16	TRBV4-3	CASSTSRWRGQETQYF
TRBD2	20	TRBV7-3	CASSLTPLGSGVSRHNEQFF
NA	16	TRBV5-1	CASSPGGALMSYGYTF
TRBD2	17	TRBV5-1	CASSSPGGPGPYNEQFF
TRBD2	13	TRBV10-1	CASQAGTTDTQYF
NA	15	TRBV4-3	CASSATGKHNSPLHF
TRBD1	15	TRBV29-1	CSVEDVGQRNEKLFF
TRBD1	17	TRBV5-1	CASSHWGTGWANTEAFF
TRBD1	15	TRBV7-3	CASSSQGGSYNEQFF
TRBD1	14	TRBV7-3	CASSGTGAEHEQFF
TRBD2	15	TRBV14	CASSPLAGAYYGKFF
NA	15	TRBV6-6	CASSYRGGQGTEAFF
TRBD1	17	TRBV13	CASSLWGRQGGDNEQFF
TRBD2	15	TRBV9	CASSRGTSGGETQYF
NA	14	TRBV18	CASSSFQQGNEQFF
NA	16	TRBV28	CASSTFFRRGRNEQFF
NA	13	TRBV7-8	CASNPGRTGELFF
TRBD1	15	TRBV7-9	CASSSPGTGDEKLFF
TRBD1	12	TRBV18	CASRTRGETQYF
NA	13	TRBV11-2	CASSLDQEGGYTF
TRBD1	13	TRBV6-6	CASSWTGRQPQHF
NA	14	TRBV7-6	CASSLTLNRFEAFF
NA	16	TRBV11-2	CASSLHRESAISPLHF
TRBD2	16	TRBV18	CASSPGLAGGTDTQYF
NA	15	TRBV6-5	CASSYWSGSGETQYF
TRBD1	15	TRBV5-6	CASSGNRGTNSPLHF
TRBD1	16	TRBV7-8	CASSLGWGQGGETQYF
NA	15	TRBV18	CASSPTASSGNTIYF
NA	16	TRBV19	CASSIDTTGYNQPQHF
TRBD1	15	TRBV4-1	CASSQESTGGYEQYF
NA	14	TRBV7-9	CASSFNRNPLEAFF
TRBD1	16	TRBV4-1	CASSPRQGAAGNTIYF
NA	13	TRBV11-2	CASSFLERYGYTF
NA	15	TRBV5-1	CASSWGLASGNTIYF
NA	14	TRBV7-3	CATLPRGPYNEQFF
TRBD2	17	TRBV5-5	CASSLEQLRGYGNEQFF
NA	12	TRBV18	CASSRSLGIQYF
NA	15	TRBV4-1	CASSHGPRRNYEQYF
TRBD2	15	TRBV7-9	CASSPLAVSYNEQFF
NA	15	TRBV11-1	CASSSPPGGDYGYTF